The next 9 T cell receptor beta chains were all read from a single sample in a study of blood T cell repertoires in COVID-19. The protocol was immunoSEQ multiplex PCR, while the TCRdb copy is restricted to in-frame clones and leaves out a portion. The sample has roughly 100,000 clones, about three quarters seen once. The sequenced sample consisted of peripheral blood. All receptors come from a woman aged 65 to 85 with acute or convalescent COVID-19.

J is TRBJ2-7 and V is TRBV14; possibly TRBD2 for D (6 bases). This CDR3 region has 12 residues. V shed 4 bases and J shed 12 bases, with 16 bases lying between them. CDR1 SGHDN and CDR2 FVKESK come from the germline V gene. CDR3 sequence reads: CASSPSGGARYF. For the CDR3, the DNA is TGTGCCAGCAGCCCCTCCGGGGGAGCTCGGTACTTC.

The gene calls are TRBV6-6 and TRBJ2-5; no clear D. Between the trimmed V and J ends, which lost 10 bases and 2 bases, there was a span of 17 bases. The germline V gene has CDR1 MNHNY and CDR2 SVGAGI (reference sequence). CDR3 length equals 14 residues. The CDR3 reads CATLRSAQQETQYF. DNA for the CDR3: TGTGCCACCCTACGGAGCGCCCAACAAGAGACCCAGTACTTC.

In its sample, this clone was seen once. The V call is TRBV16, the J call TRBJ1-1; D uncertain. The V end lost 1 base, the J end lost 3 bases, and 6 bases lay between the germline ends. The CDR3 is made up of 13 amino acids. Germline CDR1 reads KGHSY; CDR2 reads FQNENV. This chain's CDR3 is CASSQFRDTEAFF. The CDR3 nucleotides read TGTGCCAGCAGCCAATTTCGCGACACTGAAGCTTTCTTT.

There are a few counts of this clone. V usage is TRBV28 and J usage is TRBJ2-7; no reliable D call. Trimming took 3 bases from V and 2 from J, leaving 14 bases between them. The germline CDR1 and CDR2 sequences are MDHEN and SYDVKM. This CDR3 has 15 amino acids. This chain's CDR3 is CASSFPRQTTYEQYF. The CDR3 DNA follows: TGTGCCAGCAGTTTCCCCCGACAAACCACCTACGAGCAGTACTTC. Drawing the rest from reference TRBV28 and TRBJ2-7, the complete variable domain is DVKVTQSSRYLVKRTGEKVFLECVQDMDHENMFWYRQDPGLGLRLIYFSYDVKMKEKGDIPEGYSVSREKKERFSLILESASTNQTSMYLCASSFPRQTTYEQYFGPGTRLTVT.

CDR3 bases: TGTGCCAGCAGCCTAAACGCCCAGGGTGGAAGGCAGTACTTC. Amino acid sequence: CASSLNAQGGRQYF. This rearrangement joins TRBV6-5 to TRBJ2-7; D may be TRBD1 (5 bases). V shed 6 bases and J shed 9 bases, with 21 bases lying between them. Germline-derived CDR1 and CDR2 are MNHEY and SVGAGI. This CDR3 is built from 14 residues.

The rearrangement links TRBV7-2 to TRBJ2-5, with TRBD2 matching 13 bases. V was pared by 7 bases and J by 5 bases, with 7 bases of the junction left unmatched. Germline loops: CDR1 SGHTA, CDR2 FQGNSA. The CDR3 sequence is 15 residues long. Written as DNA, the CDR3 is TGTGCCAGCAACTTGGGACTAGCGGGGAAGGAGACCCAGTACTTC. As protein: CASNLGLAGKETQYF.

This clone has just a few counts. Distinct nucleotide sequences in the sample also encode this CDR3. The chain combines TRBV7-9 with TRBJ2-5; 7 bases are a match to TRBD1. Unmatched junction bases numbered 1, after V lost 1 base and J lost 2 bases. CDR1 SEHNR and CDR2 FQNEAQ come from the germline V gene (reference sequence). The CDR3 totals 14 residues. CDR3 DNA sequence: TGTGCCAGCAGCTTAGGACAGGGTCAAGAGACCCAGTACTTC. This sequence encodes CASSLGQGQETQYF. Drawing the rest from reference TRBV7-9 and TRBJ2-5, the complete variable domain is DTGVSQNPRHKITKRGQNVTFRCDPISEHNRLYWYRQTLGQGPEFLTYFQNEAQLEKSRLLSDRFSAERPKGSFSTLEIQRTEQGDSAMYLCASSLGQGQETQYFGPGTRLLVL.

This rearrangement joins TRBV19 to TRBJ1-5, with TRBD1 matching 7 bases. J lost 6 bases, V lost 5 bases, and 10 bases had no gene match. CDR1 LNHDA and CDR2 SQIVND come from the germline V gene (reference sequence). The CDR3 spans 15 residues. As DNA, the CDR3 is TGTGCCAGTAGTGCCTCGACAGGGATCGGTCAGCCCCAGCATTTT. Translation gives CASSASTGIGQPQHF. Full variable domain (rest looked up from reference TRBV19 and TRBJ1-5): DGGITQSPKYLFRKEGQNVTLSCEQNLNHDAMYWYRQDPGQGLRLIYYSQIVNDFQKGDIAEGYSVSREKKESFPLTVTSAQKNPTAFYLCASSASTGIGQPQHFGDGTRLSIL.

This sequence joins TRBV28 and TRBJ1-1, with unresolved D. From germline, CDR1 is MDHEN and CDR2 SYDVKM. CDR3 length: 11 residues. V was shortened by 3 bases and J by 7 bases, with 6 bases between the two germline ends. The CDR3 nucleotides are TGTGCCAGCAGTTTGTCCCTTGAAGCTTTCTTT. This gives the protein CASSLSLEAFF. The full variable domain, completed using reference TRBV28 and TRBJ1-1, is DVKVTQSSRYLVKRTGEKVFLECVQDMDHENMFWYRQDPGLGLRLIYFSYDVKMKEKGDIPEGYSVSREKKERFSLILESASTNQTSMYLCASSLSLEAFFGQGTRLTVV.